This passage covers 17 T cell receptor beta chains from one sample sequenced in a study of blood T cell repertoires in COVID-19. Some clones are missing from TCRdb's copy, which holds only in-frame ones; the method was immunoSEQ multiplex PCR. The table has about 160,000 clones, about 80% seen once; the top ten hold around 7%. The sample consisted of peripheral blood. Source of these receptors: a woman between 40 and 50 years old with COVID-19, enrolled during active disease.

The chain combines TRBV18 with TRBJ2-2, with TRBD1 as a possible D gene (5 bases). V shed 3 bases and J shed 2 bases, with 10 bases lying between them. This CDR3 comprises 15 residues. The germline V gene has CDR1 KGHSH and CDR2 LQKENI. The CDR3 bases are TGTGCCAGCTCACCGGTTGACAGCAACACCGGGGAGCTGTTTTTT. It is translated as CASSPVDSNTGELFF.

The chain has TRBV27 and TRBJ1-5; no firm D call. Germline V gene lookup returns CDR1 MNHEY and CDR2 SMNVEV (reference sequence). This CDR3 is built from 12 residues. V lost 7 bases and J lost 6, with 10 bases in between. The CDR3 loop is CASTSVVQPQHF. The CDR3 coding sequence is TGTGCCAGCACTTCGGTTGTTCAGCCCCAGCATTTT.

The chain carries TRBV18 and TRBJ2-1; TRBD1 is a possible D gene (6 bases). The germline gives CDR1 KGHSH, CDR2 LQKENI. V was shortened by 10 bases and J by 6 bases, with 16 bases between the two germline ends. The CDR3 spans 13 residues. The CDR3 coding sequence is TGTGCCACAGGGGCCTCGCTAACCAATGAGCAGTTCTTC. Its protein is CATGASLTNEQFF.

The chain carries TRBV7-9 and TRBJ2-7; D uncertain. V lost 0 bases to trimming and J lost 1 base, with 4 bases between them. Germline CDR1 is SEHNR and CDR2 is FQNEAQ (reference sequence). CDR3 length: 13 residues. DNA for the CDR3: TGTGCCAGCAGCTTAGCCACTTCCTACGAGCAGTACTTC. Protein sequence: CASSLATSYEQYF. The full variable domain, rest sourced from reference TRBV7-9 and TRBJ2-7, is DTGVSQNPRHKITKRGQNVTFRCDPISEHNRLYWYRQTLGQGPEFLTYFQNEAQLEKSRLLSDRFSAERPKGSFSTLEIQRTEQGDSAMYLCASSLATSYEQYFGPGTRLTVT.

This rearrangement joins TRBV19 to TRBJ1-1, with 11 bases that match TRBD1. CDR3 length: 13 residues. J was trimmed by 1 base and V by 8 bases; bases with no gene match: 0. Germline V gives CDR1 LNHDA, CDR2 SQIVND (reference sequence). The CDR3 nucleotides are TGTGCCAGTGGGACAGGGGGGAACACTGAAGCTTTCTTT. This codes for CASGTGGNTEAFF.

The chain couples TRBV2 to TRBJ1-6; a weak D match, TRBD1 (5 bases). Germline CDR1 and CDR2: SNHLY and FYNNEI. The CDR3 consists of 13 residues. Trimming took 6 bases from V and 4 from J, leaving 7 bases between them. The CDR3 loop is CASRRQYNSPLHF. The CDR3 nucleotides are TGTGCCAGCAGGAGACAGTATAATTCACCCCTCCACTTT.

The chain uses TRBV27 and TRBJ1-1; 7 positions agree with TRBD1. CDR1 is MNHEY, CDR2 SMNVEV, per germline (reference sequence). With V trimmed by 6 bases and J by 5 bases, 6 bases remained unmatched. CDR3 length: 13 residues. The CDR3 sequence: CASSYTGETEAFF. In DNA form, the CDR3 reads TGTGCCAGCAGCTATACAGGGGAGACTGAAGCTTTCTTT.

This clone turned up a few times. The chain couples TRBV5-1 to TRBJ2-5; 8 nucleotides match TRBD2. CDR3 size: 15 residues. Per the germline V gene, CDR1 is SGHRS and CDR2 is YFSETQ. V gave up 7 bases and J gave up 1 base; unmatched junction bases: 9. For the CDR3, the DNA is TGCGCCAGCTCCCCCCGAACTAGCGGCCAAGAGACCCAGTACTTC. As protein: CASSPRTSGQETQYF.

The chain recombines TRBV9 with TRBJ2-7, with TRBD2 matching over 14 bases. Germline loops: CDR1 SGDLS, CDR2 YYNGEE. The ends lost 3 bases at V and 4 bases at J; junction bases unmatched: 6. CDR3 length: 16 residues. The chain's CDR3 is CASSAGLAGAGYEQYF. CDR3 nucleotides: TGTGCCAGCAGCGCGGGACTAGCGGGAGCAGGGTACGAGCAGTACTTC.

This clone was found once. This chain links TRBV5-6 with TRBJ1-1; no definite D call. V dropped 2 bases and J dropped 2 bases, with 13 bases sitting between them. Germline V gene sequence: CDR1 SGHDT, CDR2 YYEEEE. CDR3 length equals 15 residues. Written as DNA, the CDR3 is TGTGCCAGCAGCTTTCTAGGTCTTGGTAACACTGAAGCTTTCTTT. Translating it yields CASSFLGLGNTEAFF.

The V gene is TRBV11-2, the J gene TRBJ2-1, with no clear D. Trimming shortened V by 0 bases and J by 0 bases, and 9 bases separated the two germline ends. Germline CDR1 reads SGHAT; CDR2 reads FQNNGV. The CDR3 is made up of 16 amino acids. DNA for the CDR3: TGTGCCAGCAGCTTAGAGGGCAGCTCCTCCTACAATGAGCAGTTCTTC. Its protein is CASSLEGSSSYNEQFF.

This sequence joins TRBV29-1 and TRBJ2-7; 9 bases agree with TRBD1. CDR3 length: 12 amino acids. V was pared by 7 bases and J by 6 bases, with 7 bases of the junction left unmatched. CDR1 and CDR2 (germline): SQVTM, ANQGSEA. The CDR3 bases are TGCAGCGCCAGACAGGGGGAAGGCGAGCAGTACTTC. Protein sequence: CSARQGEGEQYF.

J is TRBJ2-3 and V is TRBV20-1; no reliable D call. Trimming stripped 0 bases from V and 7 bases from J, with 2 bases between. The CDR3 sequence is 10 residues long. The germline CDR1 and CDR2 sequences are DFQATT and SNEGSKA (reference sequence). CDR3 DNA: TGCAGTGCTAGAGATAATACGCAGTATTTT. It encodes CSARDNTQYF.

The chain carries TRBV28 and TRBJ2-7; TRBD2 agrees at 9 bases. The CDR3 consists of 14 residues. V was clipped by 7 bases and J by 0 bases; unmatched bases: 4. CDR1 is MDHEN and CDR2 is SYDVKM in the germline V gene. The DNA for the CDR3 is TGTGCCAGCACCGTTAGCGGGAGCTCCTACGAGCAGTACTTC. Translation gives CASTVSGSSYEQYF.

The chain uses TRBV3-1 (or the pseudogene TRBV3-2) and TRBJ2-5; D unresolved. The CDR3 length is 13 residues. CDR1 is LGHDT, CDR2 YNNKEL, per germline (reference sequence). V dropped 0 bases and J dropped 5 bases, with 7 bases sitting between them. Written as DNA, the CDR3 is TGTGCCAGCAGCCAAGATCGGTGGGAGACCCAGTACTTC. Encoded protein: CASSQDRWETQYF.

The chain employs TRBV27 and TRBJ1-2, with 7 positions matching TRBD1. This CDR3 comprises 13 residues. CDR1 and CDR2 (germline): MNHEY, SMNVEV (reference sequence). J lost 4 bases, V lost 5 bases, and 4 bases had no gene match. CDR3 amino acids: CASSPQGPYGYTF. CDR3 in DNA: TGTGCCAGCAGTCCACAGGGGCCCTATGGCTACACCTTC.

The chain couples TRBV10-3 to TRBJ1-1, with 8 bases matching TRBD1. With 11 bases clipped from V and 6 bases from J, the junction kept 5 bases outside the gene matches. Germline V lookup: CDR1 ENHRY, CDR2 SYGVKD. The CDR3 is 11 residues long. The CDR3 DNA follows: TGTGCCGCTGACAGGGGATCTGAAGCTTTCTTT. It yields the protein CAADRGSEAFF.